What follows are 21 T cell receptor beta chains derived from one specimen sequenced in a study of blood T cell repertoires in COVID-19. Assay: immunoSEQ multiplex PCR; the TCRdb copy retains only in-frame clones and omits some. The sample lists roughly 200,000 clones, over 80% occurring once. Specimen: peripheral blood. The receptors stem from a woman aged 40 to 50 with COVID-19, enrolled during active disease.

V is TRBV2 and J is TRBJ1-1, with a possible D match to TRBD1 (5 bases). The CDR3 spans 15 residues. V was trimmed by 4 bases and J by 4 bases, leaving 16 bases between them. Germline V gives CDR1 SNHLY, CDR2 FYNNEI. CDR3 in amino acids: CASSALSVGGTEAFF. The CDR3 DNA follows: TGTGCCAGCAGTGCCCTTTCCGTGGGGGGCACTGAAGCTTTCTTT.

CDR3 amino acids: CASSHAGTGLNTEAFF. CDR3 DNA: TGTGCCAGCAGCCACGCCGGGACAGGGCTGAACACTGAAGCTTTCTTT. The rearrangement links TRBV3-1 (or the pseudogene TRBV3-2) to TRBJ1-1; 9 bases are shared with TRBD1. The CDR3 sequence is 16 residues long. The V gene's germline CDR1 is LGHDT and CDR2 YNNKEL (reference sequence). V gave up 3 bases and J gave up 0 bases; unmatched junction bases: 5.

The chain has TRBV12-5 and TRBJ1-6, with 9 nucleotides matching TRBD1. Unmatched junction bases numbered 11, after V lost 3 bases and J lost 14 bases. This CDR3 spans 15 amino acids. Germline assignment: CDR1 LGHNT and CDR2 FRNRAP. CDR3 nucleotides: TGTGCTAGTGGTTTAGTTACAGGGGGCGCTTTGACCCTCCACTTT. It codes for CASGLVTGGALTLHF.

The genes are TRBV2 and TRBJ2-7; 14 nucleotides align to TRBD2. V lost 0 bases and J lost 6; bases outside the gene matches: 10. The CDR3 length is 18 residues. Germline lookup yields CDR1 SNHLY and CDR2 FYNNEI. The CDR3 DNA reads as TGTGCCAGCAGTGAAGCCCCGACTAGCGGGGGGGCGGCTGGCGAGCAGTACTTC. This encodes CASSEAPTSGGAAGEQYF.

This clone was counted only a few times. Other nucleotide sequences in the sample specify the same CDR3. The chain uses TRBV19 and TRBJ2-5, with 7 bases identical to TRBD1. Germline CDR1 reads LNHDA; CDR2 reads SQIVND (reference sequence). The CDR3 is 14 residues long. J was trimmed by 1 base and V by 1 base; bases with no gene match: 0. CDR3 residues: CASSIGQGQETQYF. As DNA, the CDR3 is TGTGCCAGTAGTATAGGACAGGGCCAAGAGACCCAGTACTTC.

This chain connects TRBV7-9 to TRBJ2-2, with a possible D match to TRBD1 (5 bases). This CDR3 spans 15 amino acids. The germline gives CDR1 SEHNR, CDR2 FQNEAQ (reference sequence). Trimming cost V 5 bases and J 6 bases, with 16 bases left between them. For the CDR3, the DNA is TGTGCCAGCAGCCTCTTCAGGGCAAACGCCGGGGAGCTGTTTTTT. Its protein is CASSLFRANAGELFF.

The J gene is TRBJ1-1, the V gene TRBV5-1; D might be TRBD1 (5 bases). CDR1 and CDR2 (germline): SGHRS, YFSETQ. The CDR3 runs to 13 residues. Deletions cut 2 bases from V and 4 bases from J, with 9 bases between. The DNA for the CDR3 is TGCGCCAGCAGCTTCAGGGTGGGCACTGAAGCTTTCTTT. It encodes CASSFRVGTEAFF.

This rearrangement joins TRBV5-6 to TRBJ2-7; possible D gene TRBD1, 6 bases. With 1 base removed from V and 3 bases from J, the gap between germline ends came to 14 bases. The CDR3 totals 15 residues. Looked up from germline, CDR1 is SGHDT and CDR2 is YYEEEE. The CDR3 is CASSLTATRGYEQYF. CDR3 sequence (DNA): TGTGCCAGCAGCTTGACGGCTACCAGGGGCTACGAGCAGTACTTC.

The chain is built from TRBV27 and TRBJ2-3; 8 bases agree with TRBD2. Germline V lookup: CDR1 MNHEY, CDR2 SMNVEV (reference sequence). The CDR3 extends over 16 amino acids. The J segment lost 4 bases and the V segment lost 3 bases, leaving 9 bases of the junction unmatched. CDR3 in DNA: TGTGCCAGCAGTTTTAAAGCGGGAGTTACCCCAGATACGCAGTATTTT. Its protein product is CASSFKAGVTPDTQYF.

Remarks on this clone: The identical CDR3 is also encoded by other nucleotide sequences in the sample. The chain links TRBV18 to TRBJ2-1; 7 bases agree with TRBD2. In germline, CDR1 is KGHSH, CDR2 LQKENI. This CDR3 spans 12 amino acids. The V segment lost 3 bases and the J segment 7 bases; nucleotides outside the gene matches: 0. The chain's CDR3 is CASSPGGNEQFF. CDR3 nucleotides: TGTGCCAGCTCACCGGGAGGGAATGAGCAGTTCTTC.

Turning to this clone: The sample has other DNA sequences that encode this CDR3 too. The genes are TRBV19 and TRBJ2-5; D is undetermined. This CDR3 spans 17 amino acids. The ends were cut back, 2 bases at V and 3 bases at J, with 19 bases in the middle. Per germline, CDR1 LNHDA and CDR2 SQIVND (reference sequence). The CDR3 coding sequence is TGTGCCAGTAGTATAATTTCGGCTAGGCCATGGGAAGAGACCCAGTACTTC. Residues: CASSIISARPWEETQYF.

The J gene is TRBJ1-1, the V gene TRBV28, with 9 nucleotides matching TRBD1. The CDR3 totals 14 residues. Germline assignment: CDR1 MDHEN and CDR2 SYDVKM. Germline trimming cut 4 bases from V and 5 bases from J; bases unmatched to any gene: 5. The CDR3 loop reads CASSSGTGRTEAFF. Here the CDR3 DNA reads TGTGCCAGCAGTTCCGGGACAGGGAGGACTGAAGCTTTCTTT.

The rearrangement joins TRBV5-1 to TRBJ1-6, with TRBD1 identical over 7 bases. The CDR3 consists of 15 residues. CDR1 is SGHRS, CDR2 YFSETQ, per germline. The trim removed 5 bases at V and 3 bases at J, leaving 5 bases unmatched. CDR3 amino acids: CASRPGTVYNSPLHF. In DNA form, the CDR3 reads TGCGCCAGCAGACCCGGGACAGTCTATAATTCACCCCTCCACTTT.

J is TRBJ1-2 and V is TRBV3-1 (or the pseudogene TRBV3-2); D call uncertain. Germline values: CDR1 LGHDT, CDR2 YNNKEL (reference sequence). The CDR3 covers 13 residues. V lost 0 bases and J lost 1, with 3 bases in between. CDR3 sequence reads: CASSQDSNYGYTF. Written as DNA, the CDR3 is TGTGCCAGCAGCCAAGACAGTAACTATGGCTACACCTTC.

The rearrangement uses TRBV6-5 and TRBJ2-7; D may be TRBD2 (6 bases). Germline assignment: CDR1 MNHEY and CDR2 SVGAGI. CDR3 size: 14 residues. Trimming removed 7 bases from V and 2 bases from J, with 15 bases in between. The CDR3 region has the DNA TGTGCCAGCACCTCGACTAGTCACCCCTACGAGCAGTACTTC. Its protein product is CASTSTSHPYEQYF.

The V call is TRBV5-5, the J call TRBJ2-1; TRBD2 agrees at 9 bases. CDR1 and CDR2 from the germline V gene are SGHKS and YYEKEE (reference sequence). The CDR3 loop spans 15 amino acids. With V trimmed by 0 bases and J by 7 bases, 5 bases remained unmatched. The DNA for the CDR3 is TGTGCCAGCAGCTTGGAGGGACTAGCAGTGAATGAGCAGTTCTTC. Its protein product is CASSLEGLAVNEQFF. Based on the CDR3 plus reference TRBV5-5 and TRBJ2-1, the full variable domain is DAGVTQSPTHLIKTRGQQVTLRCSPISGHKSVSWYQQVLGQGPQFIFQYYEKEERGRGNFPDRFSARQFPNYSSELNVNALLLGDSALYLCASSLEGLAVNEQFFGPGTRLTVL.

The DNA for the CDR3 is TGTGCCAGCAGTTCTTCTAGCGGGAAGGGCGGGGAGCTGTTTTTT. This translates into CASSSSSGKGGELFF. V gene TRBV28 combines with J gene TRBJ2-2, with 9 bases matching TRBD2. The germline V gene has CDR1 MDHEN and CDR2 SYDVKM. The V gene end was trimmed by 4 bases and the J gene end by 7 bases; junction bases not matched to a gene: 7. The CDR3 runs to 15 residues.

A word on this clone: Different DNA sequences within this sample yield the same CDR3. The chain carries TRBV9 and TRBJ1-4; D gene unclear. The V and J ends lost 0 bases and 2 bases respectively, with 8 bases between them. The CDR3 has 15 amino acids. CDR1 SGDLS and CDR2 YYNGEE come from the germline V gene. CDR3 sequence (DNA): TGTGCCAGCAGCGTAGGGCAGAATACTAATGAAAAACTGTTTTTT. It specifies CASSVGQNTNEKLFF.

This chain uses TRBV9 with TRBJ1-4; 7 bases map to TRBD1. Germline-derived CDR1 and CDR2 are SGDLS and YYNGEE. The CDR3 is made up of 15 amino acids. The trim removed 3 bases at V and 7 bases at J, leaving 9 bases unmatched. CDR3 bases: TGTGCCAGCAGCGCTTCACACAGGGGTGGTGAAAAACTGTTTTTT. Protein product: CASSASHRGGEKLFF.

V and J are TRBV19 and TRBJ1-6, with 8 nucleotides matching TRBD1. There are 16 residues in the CDR3. V lost 5 bases to trimming and J lost 6 bases; unmatched junction nucleotides: 9. Germline V gene lookup returns CDR1 LNHDA and CDR2 SQIVND (reference sequence). For the CDR3, the DNA is TGTGCCAGTAGTTTTGCAGGGGGCGCGTCTAATTCACCCCTCCACTTT. Translating gives CASSFAGGASNSPLHF.

The rearrangement uses TRBV28 and TRBJ1-1; TRBD1 matches 7 bases. The trim removed 6 bases at V and 8 bases at J, leaving 12 bases unmatched. The CDR3 totals 14 residues. Per the germline V gene, CDR1 is MDHEN and CDR2 is SYDVKM. The CDR3 DNA is TGTGCCAGCAGCCTACAGGGGCACAGGGACGAAGCTTTCTTT. This sequence encodes CASSLQGHRDEAFF.